Listed here are 16 T cell receptor beta chains from one sample, sequenced in a study of T cell responses to AZD1222 COVID-19 vaccine. Method: immunoSEQ multiplex PCR; TCRdb's copy keeps in-frame clones and lacks some. The sample lists about 120,000 clones, roughly nine tenths occurring once. Sample: peripheral blood, taken on day 0 of AZD1222 vaccination. All receptors derive from an adult in good health.

DNA for the CDR3: TGTGCCAGCAGCCGACTTAGGACAGGGGCAGGAAACACCATATATTTT. Translation gives CASSRLRTGAGNTIYF. This chain joins TRBV4-2 and TRBJ1-3; 9 nucleotides agree with TRBD1. This CDR3 region has 16 residues. Germline V gene data show CDR1 as LGHNA and CDR2 as YNFKEQ. J was trimmed by 4 bases and V by 4 bases; bases with no gene match: 8.

CDR3 sequence reads: CASSLRTGGGNSPLHF. The CDR3 DNA reads TGTGCCAGCAGCTTGCGTACCGGGGGCGGGAATTCACCCCTCCACTTT. The chain combines TRBV5-6 with TRBJ1-6, with D possibly matching TRBD1 (6 bases). The CDR3 extends over 16 amino acids. Trimming left V 1 base short and J 7 bases short, with 15 bases between. Germline loops: CDR1 SGHDT, CDR2 YYEEEE.

The V call is TRBV18, the J call TRBJ2-5, with 7 bases fitting TRBD2. Germline values: CDR1 KGHSH, CDR2 LQKENI. J was trimmed by 5 bases and V by 2 bases; bases with no gene match: 5. The CDR3 covers 14 residues. The CDR3 loop is CASSPREGGETQYF. Written as DNA, the CDR3 is TGTGCCAGCTCACCAAGGGAGGGTGGCGAGACCCAGTACTTC.

The rearrangement uses TRBV9 and TRBJ1-5; tentatively, D is TRBD1 (5 bases). V lost 3 bases and J 7 bases, leaving 14 bases between the germline ends. The germline gives CDR1 SGDLS, CDR2 YYNGEE. The CDR3 has 14 amino acids. CDR3 sequence (DNA): TGTGCCAGCAGCGCCGACGAGGGGTACCAGCCCCAGCATTTT. It encodes CASSADEGYQPQHF. Looking up the rest from reference TRBV9 and TRBJ1-5 gives the full variable domain: DSGVTQTPKHLITATGQRVTLRCSPRSGDLSVYWYQQSLDQGLQFLIQYYNGEERAKGNILERFSAQQFPDLHSELNLSSLELGDSALYFCASSADEGYQPQHFGDGTRLSIL.

This clone was recorded only once. This rearrangement joins TRBV9 to TRBJ1-4; D not resolved. CDR1 is SGDLS, CDR2 YYNGEE, per germline. Trimming removed 7 bases from V and 7 bases from J, with 14 bases in between. This CDR3 contains 13 residues. The CDR3 reads CASGGGVSEKLFF. For the CDR3, the DNA is TGTGCCAGCGGAGGAGGTGTGAGTGAAAAACTGTTTTTT.

The rearrangement joins TRBV24-1 to TRBJ2-3; 9 nucleotides align to TRBD1. The length of the CDR3 is 18 residues. V was pared by 5 bases and J by 2 bases, with 13 bases of the junction left unmatched. Germline V lookup: CDR1 KGHDR, CDR2 SFDVKD. The CDR3 loop is CATSGGAGTGIHTDTQYF. The CDR3, as DNA: TGTGCCACCAGTGGTGGCGCCGGGACAGGGATTCACACAGATACGCAGTATTTT.

V gene TRBV4-1 combines with J gene TRBJ1-2, with TRBD1 as a possible D gene (5 bases). This CDR3 has 17 amino acids. The germline CDR1 and CDR2 sequences are MGHRA and YSYEKL. V was trimmed by 1 base and J by 4 bases, leaving 19 bases between them. CDR3 amino acids: CASSQANLGEWGYGYTF. In DNA, the CDR3 is TGCGCCAGCAGCCAAGCCAACCTAGGGGAGTGGGGCTATGGCTACACCTTC.

The chain employs TRBV11-2 and TRBJ1-6, with D possibly matching TRBD1 (6 bases). The CDR3 runs to 13 residues. Germline CDR1 is SGHAT and CDR2 is FQNNGV. V lost 5 bases, J lost 10 bases, and 12 bases lay in between. The CDR3 region has the DNA TGTGCCAGCAGCCCGGGGGGCGAGTCACCCCTCCACTTT. It translates to CASSPGGESPLHF.

This chain links TRBV4-3 with TRBJ2-3; 13 bases match TRBD2. J was trimmed by 6 bases and V by 3 bases; bases with no gene match: 9. Germline CDR1 reads LGHNA; CDR2 reads YSLEER. The CDR3 runs to 17 residues. In DNA form, the CDR3 reads TGCGCCAGCAGCCAGTATTGGACTAGCGGGAGTAGGGATACGCAGTATTTT. Its translation: CASSQYWTSGSRDTQYF.

This clone is a singleton in its sample. The rearrangement links TRBV2 to TRBJ1-2; 8 nucleotides match TRBD1. The CDR3 is 16 amino acids. Germline V gene sequence: CDR1 SNHLY, CDR2 FYNNEI. The V gene end was trimmed by 10 bases and the J gene end by 1 base; junction bases not matched to a gene: 14. The CDR3 nucleotides read TGTGCCATCTTTCACCGGGACAGGACTTATAACTATGGCTACACCTTC. This gives the protein CAIFHRDRTYNYGYTF.

This clone was counted once. The chain employs TRBV7-9 and TRBJ2-7, with TRBD1 matching over 8 bases. The germline V gene has CDR1 SEHNR and CDR2 FQNEAQ (reference sequence). The CDR3 has 14 amino acids. With 4 bases clipped from V and 2 bases from J, the junction kept 4 bases outside the gene matches. In DNA form, the CDR3 reads TGTGCCAGCAGCTCCAGGGGGCTCCCCTACGAGCAGTACTTC. Amino acids: CASSSRGLPYEQYF.

The chain joins TRBV7-2 to TRBJ1-2, with 9 bases identical to TRBD1. There are 15 residues in the CDR3. J gave up 2 bases and V 3 bases, and 4 bases lay outside the gene matches. Germline loops: CDR1 SGHTA, CDR2 FQGNSA. In DNA, the CDR3 is TGTGCCAGCAGCTTGGGGACAGGGTTAAACTATGGCTACACCTTC. Translated, it gives CASSLGTGLNYGYTF.

V usage is TRBV7-2 and J usage is TRBJ1-2; D is possibly TRBD1 (5 bases). CDR1 is SGHTA and CDR2 is FQGNSA in the germline V gene. This CDR3 has 14 amino acids. Trimming pared 2 bases from V and 0 bases from J, leaving 7 bases between. The DNA for the CDR3 is TGTGCCAGCAGCTTATGGGGGACTAACTATGGCTACACCTTC. It is translated as CASSLWGTNYGYTF.

CDR3 bases: TGTGCCAGCAGCTTAGAGGGAAGGAATTCACCCCTCCACTTT. Its protein product is CASSLEGRNSPLHF. The chain recombines TRBV5-4 with TRBJ1-6; no reliable D call. Per germline, CDR1 SGHNT and CDR2 YYREEE (reference sequence). Trimming removed 2 bases from V and 7 bases from J, with 10 bases in between. This CDR3 is 14 amino acids long.

The chain carries TRBV5-6 and TRBJ1-1; unclear D gene. The V gene lost 0 bases and the J gene lost 5 bases, with 5 bases spanning the gap. The CDR3 runs 12 residues. CDR1 is SGHDT, CDR2 YYEEEE, per germline. This CDR3 reads CASSLDGTEAFF. CDR3 bases: TGTGCCAGCAGCTTGGATGGTACTGAAGCTTTCTTT.

The gene calls are TRBV5-4 and TRBJ1-4, with 10 positions matching TRBD1. Trimming took 3 bases from V and 8 from J; bases not matched to a gene: 10. Germline V gives CDR1 SGHNT, CDR2 YYREEE (reference sequence). The CDR3 extends over 16 amino acids. CDR3 DNA sequence: TGTGCCAGCAGCTCCCTTGGGGACAGGGGAGGCGAAAAACTGTTTTTT. Protein: CASSSLGDRGGEKLFF.